This T cell receptor (beta chain) was sequenced during a study of T cells in Graves' hyperthyroidism and ophthalmopathy. Study-level points and caveats: Ophthalmopathy could be told apart from stable hyperthyroidism with a 13 V-J model. The blood repertoire included most of the expanded thyroid clonotypes above 0.001.

The V gene lost 0 bases and the J gene lost 3 bases, with 15 bases spanning the gap. This CDR3 has 15 amino acids. Per the germline V gene, CDR1 is GTSNPN and CDR2 is SVGIG (reference sequence). The TCR beta CDR3 regions underwent amplification using RNA transcripts as the source. During a first-round RT-PCR of the TCR CDR3, the HTBI primer set was used. Each CDR3 protein gets one entry after TCRdb re-called the multiplex PCR reads with MiXCR. The repertoire holds roughly 660,000 distinct CDR3 sequences, with approximately 15% as singletons. Fresh peripheral blood, around 11 ml of it, supplied the PBMCs. There are many counts of this clonotype. What it binds is not known.

The sequence was obtained from a man aged 50 to 60 with Graves' hyperthyroidism. The chain recombines TRBV30 with TRBJ2-7; D is possibly TRBD1 or TRBD2 (5 bases each). Sequenced material: blood. CDR3 sequence reads: CAWSVRNRGYYEQYF. In DNA, the CDR3 is TGTGCCTGGAGTGTCCGGAACCGGGGCTACTACGAGCAGTACTTC.